A single sample is the source of the 30 T cell receptor beta chains below, sequenced in a study of chemoradiotherapy in HPV16-positive cancers. The table came from immunoSEQ multiplex PCR; TCRdb's copy has only in-frame clones and leaves some out. The sample consists of some 25,000 clones, roughly 92% of them appearing once. Sequencing used blood, obtained from a patient who underwent chemoradiotherapy. The receptors come from a human donor with HPV-associated anogenital cancer.

The chain links TRBV7-2 to TRBJ2-1; 10 bases fit TRBD2. The V gene end was trimmed by 1 base and the J gene end by 12 bases; junction bases not matched to a gene: 12. This CDR3 is built from 16 residues. CDR1 is SGHTA, CDR2 FQGNSA, per germline. CDR3 sequence reads: CASSLGGLAGANVQFF. Here the CDR3 DNA reads TGTGCCAGCAGCTTAGGAGGGCTAGCGGGGGCCAACGTGCAGTTCTTC.

There are a few counts of this clone. V is TRBV10-2 and J is TRBJ1-1; D is uncertain. The germline CDR1 and CDR2 sequences are WSHSY and SAAADI. This CDR3 is 17 amino acids long. The V end lost 7 bases, the J end lost 0 bases, and 21 bases lay between the germline ends. The CDR3 coding sequence is TGCGCCAGCATGGGAGGGTTTTTAGGTTCTATGAACACTGAAGCTTTCTTT. Its protein is CASMGGFLGSMNTEAFF.

The chain links TRBV5-1 to TRBJ2-7; tentative D call: TRBD1 (7 bases). V was shortened by 6 bases and J by 3 bases, with 19 bases between the two germline ends. There are 15 residues in the CDR3. The germline gives CDR1 SGHRS, CDR2 YFSETQ. The CDR3 protein is CASTRLDSGGYEQYF. The CDR3 DNA reads as TGCGCCAGCACGAGACTAGATTCAGGGGGCTACGAGCAGTACTTC.

The rearrangement joins TRBV5-4 to TRBJ1-4; D may be TRBD1 (6 bases). Per the germline V gene, CDR1 is SGHNT and CDR2 is YYREEE (reference sequence). Deletions cut 10 bases from V and 5 bases from J, with 18 bases between. The length of the CDR3 is 14 residues. CDR3 amino acids: CASRGPDSNEKLFF. The DNA of the CDR3 is TGTGCCTCTCGGGGCCCGGACAGCAATGAAAAACTGTTTTTT.

V usage is TRBV27 and J usage is TRBJ2-1, with D tentatively TRBD2 (6 bases). V lost 3 bases, J lost 6 bases, and 15 bases lay in between. In germline, CDR1 is MNHEY, CDR2 SMNVEV (reference sequence). The CDR3 consists of 15 residues. The CDR3 is CASSLSRGLLNEQFF. CDR3 nucleotide sequence: TGTGCCAGCAGTTTGTCCCGGGGACTTCTCAATGAGCAGTTCTTC.

In the case of this clone: A read error may produce the germline difference seen at one junction end. CDR3 amino acids: CASSLPTGEVTF. CDR3 nucleotide sequence: TGTGCCAGCAGCCTCCCCACAGGGGAAGTCACTTTT. The chain recombines TRBV28 with TRBJ1-4; 7 bases map to TRBD1. Germline-derived CDR1 and CDR2 are MDHEN and SYDVKM. The CDR3 is 12 amino acids.

This clone was recorded only once. The chain recombines TRBV9 with TRBJ2-4, with TRBD1 as a possible D gene (5 bases). Germline V gene sequence: CDR1 SGDLS, CDR2 YYNGEE. The CDR3 loop spans 15 amino acids. V lost 4 bases, J lost 6 bases, and 17 bases lay in between. The CDR3 DNA reads as TGTGCCAGCAGCCCCACAGGTACGACGGGAAACATTCAGTACTTC. Its translation: CASSPTGTTGNIQYF.

This chain joins TRBV5-4 and TRBJ2-7; D is unresolved. Trimming took off 3 bases at V and 3 bases at J, with 10 bases between the two ends. Looked up from germline, CDR1 is SGHNT and CDR2 is YYREEE (reference sequence). This CDR3 has 13 residues. CDR3 DNA sequence: TGTGCCAGCAGCTGGGATATTAACTACGAGCAGTACTTC. Its translation is CASSWDINYEQYF.

The chain carries TRBV11-2 and TRBJ2-2; the match to TRBD1 covers 10 bases. With 5 bases clipped from V and 7 bases from J, the junction kept 4 bases outside the gene matches. This CDR3 has 14 amino acids. Germline CDR1 and CDR2: SGHAT and FQNNGV. The chain's CDR3 is CASSPGQGGGELFF. CDR3 coding DNA: TGTGCCAGCAGCCCCGGACAGGGGGGCGGGGAGCTGTTTTTT. Together with reference TRBV11-2 and TRBJ2-2, the CDR3 gives the full variable domain: EAGVAQSPRYKIIEKRQSVAFWCNPISGHATLYWYQQILGQGPKLLIQFQNNGVVDDSQLPKDRFSAERLKGVDSTLKIQPAKLEDSAVYLCASSPGQGGGELFFGEGSRLTVL.

This sequence joins TRBV6-1 and TRBJ1-2; D not resolved. With 4 bases removed from V and 8 bases from J, the gap between germline ends came to 8 bases. The CDR3 extends over 11 amino acids. Germline V gene lookup returns CDR1 MNHNS and CDR2 SASEGT. This CDR3 reads CASSAAGGYTF. The CDR3 DNA reads as TGTGCCAGCAGTGCCGCGGGGGGCTACACCTTC.

The chain recombines TRBV7-6 with TRBJ2-7; 9 bases match TRBD1. The germline gives CDR1 SGHVS, CDR2 FNYEAQ. CDR3 length equals 13 residues. J was trimmed by 6 bases and V by 5 bases; bases with no gene match: 5. As DNA, the CDR3 is TGTGCCAGCAGCCCGGGACAGGGCGGCGAGCAGTACTTC. Translating gives CASSPGQGGEQYF.

The chain recombines TRBV4-1 with TRBJ2-2; 7 nucleotides align to TRBD2. Looked up from germline, CDR1 is MGHRA and CDR2 is YSYEKL. With V trimmed by 2 bases and J by 1 base, 7 bases remained unmatched. The CDR3 sequence is 17 residues long. CDR3 region: CASSQNPLAENTGELFF. The CDR3 DNA sequence: TGCGCCAGCAGCCAAAACCCCCTAGCGGAGAACACCGGGGAGCTGTTTTTT.

This sequence joins TRBV10-3 and TRBJ2-3; D remains unclear. Trimming cost V 0 bases and J 3 bases, with 10 bases left between them. The CDR3 is 15 residues long. CDR1 is ENHRY and CDR2 is SYGVKD in the germline V gene. CDR3 in amino acids: CAISESSAATDTQYF. In nucleotides, the CDR3 is TGTGCCATCAGTGAGTCTAGTGCAGCGACAGATACGCAGTATTTT.

This clone has a handful of counts. The rearrangement links TRBV5-1 to TRBJ2-6, with D possibly TRBD1 on 6 matching bases. CDR3 size: 15 residues. Germline CDR1 is SGHRS and CDR2 is YFSETQ. With 4 bases removed from V and 1 base from J, the gap between germline ends came to 9 bases. The CDR3 reads CASSTDSSGANVLTF. CDR3 DNA: TGCGCCAGCAGCACGGACAGTTCTGGGGCCAACGTCCTGACTTTC.

V usage is TRBV7-9 and J usage is TRBJ2-1; D uncertain. Trimming pared 4 bases from V and 2 bases from J, leaving 6 bases between. This CDR3 region has 13 residues. Germline CDR1 reads SEHNR; CDR2 reads FQNEAQ (reference sequence). The CDR3 loop reads CASSSPTYNEQFF. CDR3 DNA sequence: TGTGCCAGCAGCTCTCCGACCTACAATGAGCAGTTCTTC.

This CDR3 is CATIEGLNYGYTF. The CDR3 region has the DNA TGTGCCACAATCGAAGGGCTAAACTATGGCTACACCTTC. This chain connects TRBV6-5 to TRBJ1-2; D call uncertain. V dropped 10 bases and J dropped 2 bases, with 14 bases sitting between them. This CDR3 region has 13 residues. Looked up from germline, CDR1 is MNHEY and CDR2 is SVGAGI.

The genes are TRBV7-9 and TRBJ2-1; 7 nucleotides line up with TRBD2. Germline V CDR1 and CDR2: SEHNR, FQNEAQ (reference sequence). The CDR3 runs 12 residues. After removal of 5 bases from V and 8 bases from J, the junction contained 3 bases not matched to a gene. For the CDR3, the DNA is TGTGCCAGCAGCCGACTAGCACATGAGCAGTTCTTC. Translating it yields CASSRLAHEQFF.

The count of this clone is one. CDR3 amino acids: CASSEVISGNTIYF. The CDR3 bases are TGTGCCAGCAGTGAAGTCATATCTGGAAACACCATATATTTT. The chain is built from TRBV2 and TRBJ1-3; D unclear. The CDR3 spans 14 residues. CDR1 is SNHLY, CDR2 FYNNEI, per germline. V lost 1 base and J lost 1, with 5 bases in between.

The chain combines TRBV6-1 with TRBJ1-5, with unresolved D. The CDR3 sequence is 14 residues long. V dropped 4 bases and J dropped 0 bases, with 7 bases sitting between them. CDR1 is MNHNS and CDR2 is SASEGT in the germline V gene. CDR3 in DNA: TGTGCCAGCAGTGTAGAACATAGCAATCAGCCCCAGCATTTT. Its protein product is CASSVEHSNQPQHF.

The rearrangement joins TRBV6-5 to TRBJ1-2; 7 nucleotides line up with TRBD1. V was clipped by 5 bases and J by 3 bases; unmatched bases: 6. Germline loops: CDR1 MNHEY, CDR2 SVGAGI. The CDR3 totals 14 residues. CDR3 amino acids: CASSIDRAYYGYTF. The CDR3 DNA reads as TGTGCCAGCAGTATCGACAGGGCTTACTATGGCTACACCTTC.

This clone was observed a few times. The genes are TRBV10-2 and TRBJ1-6; possible D gene TRBD1, 6 bases. The CDR3 sequence is 14 residues long. The V and J ends lost 5 bases and 7 bases respectively, with 12 bases between them. Germline assignment: CDR1 WSHSY and CDR2 SAAADI. CDR3 amino acids: CASSLRDTNSPLHF. In DNA form, the CDR3 reads TGCGCCAGCAGTCTCCGGGACACCAATTCACCCCTCCACTTT.

This chain links TRBV7-6 with TRBJ2-1, with TRBD2 matching 13 bases. The V segment lost 4 bases and the J segment 9 bases; nucleotides outside the gene matches: 6. This CDR3 region has 15 residues. CDR1 SGHVS and CDR2 FNYEAQ come from the germline V gene. The CDR3 region is CASSSGTSGIGEQFF. CDR3 DNA sequence: TGTGCCAGCAGCTCCGGGACTAGCGGGATAGGTGAGCAGTTCTTC.

This CDR3 reads CASSSTGADGELFF. The DNA for the CDR3 is TGTGCCAGCTCATCCACAGGGGCGGACGGGGAGCTGTTTTTT. This chain uses TRBV18 with TRBJ2-2, with 7 bases aligning to TRBD1. V was pared by 5 bases and J by 7 bases, with 7 bases of the junction left unmatched. Germline V gives CDR1 KGHSH, CDR2 LQKENI. The CDR3 extends over 14 amino acids.

The gene calls are TRBV29-1 and TRBJ2-7, with a possible D match to TRBD2 (6 bases). The CDR3 sequence is 15 residues long. The germline CDR1 and CDR2 sequences are SQVTM and ANQGSEA. The V end lost 0 bases, the J end lost 1 base, and 13 bases lay between the germline ends. The CDR3 loop reads CSVEDVDGGSYEQYF. CDR3 nucleotide sequence: TGCAGCGTTGAAGACGTGGATGGAGGGTCCTACGAGCAGTACTTC.

By share, this clone ranks as medium-sized (0.01 to 0.1%). This chain joins TRBV5-1 and TRBJ2-7; either TRBD1 or TRBD2 may supply D (5 bases each). V was trimmed by 4 bases and J by 3 bases, leaving 23 bases between them. This CDR3 is 17 amino acids long. CDR1 and CDR2 from the germline V gene are SGHRS and YFSETQ. As DNA, the CDR3 is TGCGCCAGCAGCCCTGCCTCCGGGGCAGGGCTGTTCTACGAGCAGTACTTC. It yields the protein CASSPASGAGLFYEQYF.

This clone was seen only once. The chain has TRBV18 and TRBJ1-1; tentatively, D is TRBD1 (5 bases). V was shortened by 2 bases and J by 6 bases, with 10 bases between the two germline ends. The CDR3 covers 13 residues. The germline gives CDR1 KGHSH, CDR2 LQKENI. CDR3 DNA sequence: TGTGCCAGCTCACCAGGCAAGGGGTCTGAAGCTTTCTTT. Translating it yields CASSPGKGSEAFF. Full variable domain (remainder filled in from reference TRBV18 and TRBJ1-1): NAGVMQNPRHLVRRRGQEARLRCSPMKGHSHVYWYRQLPEEGLKFMVYLQKENIIDESGMPKERFSAEFPKEGPSILRIQQVVRGDSAAYFCASSPGKGSEAFFGQGTRLTVV.

The V call is TRBV6-5, the J call TRBJ2-7, with TRBD2 matching 8 bases. Trimming cost V 6 bases and J 6 bases; bases outside gene matches: 7. The CDR3 extends over 13 amino acids. Germline V gene data show CDR1 as MNHEY and CDR2 as SVGAGI. The CDR3 loop reads CASRPGTRAEQYF. Written as DNA, the CDR3 is TGTGCCAGCAGACCGGGGACTAGGGCCGAGCAGTACTTC.

The chain couples TRBV11-2 to TRBJ2-3; D not resolved. The CDR3 totals 14 residues. V was pared by 5 bases and J by 4 bases, with 13 bases between. Germline CDR1 and CDR2: SGHAT and FQNNGV. For the CDR3, the DNA is TGTGCCAGCAGCCTAAGACAAAGCGCAGATACGCAGTATTTT. Protein product: CASSLRQSADTQYF.

The J gene is TRBJ1-1, the V gene TRBV9; D gene ambiguous. The CDR3 extends over 13 amino acids. Germline lookup yields CDR1 SGDLS and CDR2 YYNGEE. V shed 0 bases and J shed 6 bases, with 9 bases lying between them. This CDR3 reads CASSVGVIPEAFF. The CDR3 bases are TGTGCCAGCAGCGTAGGAGTCATCCCTGAAGCTTTCTTT.

This clone was recorded once. The chain has TRBV2 and TRBJ1-4, with D unclear. The V gene's germline CDR1 is SNHLY and CDR2 FYNNEI. This CDR3 spans 12 amino acids. Trimming stripped 5 bases from V and 8 bases from J, with 9 bases between. CDR3 DNA: TGTGCCAGCAGTACTCACGAGGAAAAACTGTTTTTT. As protein: CASSTHEEKLFF.